What follows describes a single TCR beta chain. The entry originates in a study of blood T cell repertoires in COVID-19. The V segment lost 5 bases and the J segment 2 bases; nucleotides outside the gene matches: 4. The V gene's germline CDR1 is GTSNPN and CDR2 SVGIG (reference sequence). This CDR3 has 14 amino acids. Assay used: immunoSEQ multiplex PCR; TCRdb lists only in-frame clones, some missing. The sample has under 250,000 clones; approximately 90% are singletons. Across about 22 US areas, participants ranged in age from about 18 to 100 years. Recovered status applied to Cohort 3 donors who had two consecutive negative PCRs. It also applied to those with clearance or with symptom resolution.

This receptor was taken from a man aged 30 to 39 who had recovered from COVID-19. Sequencing was performed on PBMCs or T cells enriched from blood (not recorded which). The V gene is TRBV30, the J gene TRBJ1-3; 9 bases line up with TRBD1. The CDR3 is CAWGQGLTGNTIYF. CDR3 DNA sequence: TGTGCCTGGGGACAGGGGCTAACTGGAAACACCATATATTTT.